What follows are 8 T cell receptor beta chains derived from one specimen sequenced in a study of beta chain features in type 1 diabetes. Overall study results and limits: Across all four CD4+ subsets, people with type 1 diabetes showed modestly shorter TCRB CDR3s.

The whole isolated RNA underwent reverse transcription, so sequencing captured expressed TCRB transcripts. Sequenced by immunoSEQ multiplex PCR; TCRdb stores in-frame clones only, minus some. Of approximately 360,000 clones listed, over 9.5% were seen once; the top ten hold over 0.008%. These receptors lack a known antigen. Sequencing was performed on naive CD4+ T cells from blood. These receptors originate from a woman aged 18-35 years with type 1 diabetes.

The sample holds a few counts of this clone. V is TRBV9 and J is TRBJ2-1; TRBD2 might be the D (7 bases). This CDR3 has 15 residues. V was pared by 5 bases and J by 5 bases, with 17 bases between. Germline V gene sequence: CDR1 SGDLS, CDR2 YYNGEE. The CDR3 loop is CASRGGASGDNEQFF. CDR3 sequence (DNA): TGTGCCAGCAGAGGGGGGGCTAGCGGAGACAATGAGCAGTTCTTC.

This clone was detected only a few times. The genes are TRBV21-1 and TRBJ1-5. TRBV21-1 is a pseudogene segment. The CDR3 is made up of 11 amino acids. The CDR3 protein is CASSKAPSQHF. The DNA of the CDR3 is TGTGCCAGCAGCAAAGCCCCGTCCCAGCATTTT.

The V and J genes are TRBV29-1 and TRBJ1-2; D is perhaps TRBD1 (5 bases). The CDR3 runs to 14 residues. Germline V gives CDR1 SQVTM, CDR2 ANQGSEA. V shed 1 base and J shed 3 bases, with 12 bases lying between them. This chain's CDR3 is CSVEATGGHYGYTF. The CDR3 bases are TGCAGCGTTGAAGCAACCGGGGGACACTATGGCTACACCTTC.

The chain joins TRBV5-4 to TRBJ1-2, with unresolved D. The CDR3 is 13 residues long. Germline assignment: CDR1 SGHNT and CDR2 YYREEE (reference sequence). The V gene lost 4 bases and the J gene lost 5 bases, with 12 bases spanning the gap. The CDR3 DNA is TGTGCCAGCAGCGGCGAGGGTATTTATGGCTACACCTTC. Its protein product is CASSGEGIYGYTF.

This clone was seen only a few times. The chain joins TRBV18 to TRBJ2-3, with TRBD1 matching over 10 bases. J was trimmed by 4 bases and V by 8 bases; bases with no gene match: 9. The CDR3 has 15 residues. CDR1 KGHSH and CDR2 LQKENI come from the germline V gene. CDR3 coding DNA: TGTGCCAGCACCCGACTGGGACAGGGGCCAGATACGCAGTATTTT. The encoded protein is CASTRLGQGPDTQYF.

This clone was seen only a few times. The chain is built from TRBV19 and TRBJ2-5, with TRBD2 matching over 8 bases. V shed 7 bases and J 5 bases; nucleotides not matched to a gene: 9. CDR1 and CDR2 from the germline V gene are LNHDA and SQIVND (reference sequence). The CDR3 has 14 residues. CDR3 sequence reads: CASTAGAGVETQYF. CDR3 nucleotides: TGTGCCAGTACAGCGGGGGCCGGGGTTGAGACCCAGTACTTC.

The chain carries TRBV4-3 and TRBJ2-6, with D perhaps matching TRBD1 (5 bases). Germline V gene lookup returns CDR1 LGHNA and CDR2 YSLEER. CDR3 length: 16 amino acids. The V gene lost 2 bases and the J gene lost 1 base, with 9 bases spanning the gap. In nucleotides, the CDR3 is TGCGCCAGCAGCCAATATCCAGGGTCTGGGGCCAACGTCCTGACTTTC. Its protein product is CASSQYPGSGANVLTF.

Concerning this clone itself: Distinct nucleotide sequences in the sample also encode this CDR3. The rearrangement joins TRBV27 to TRBJ2-6, with D perhaps matching TRBD1 (5 bases). The CDR3 is 13 amino acids. The V gene's germline CDR1 is MNHEY and CDR2 SMNVEV (reference sequence). CDR3 DNA: TGTGCAACCCAGGGTTCTGGGGCCAACGTCCTGACTTTC. As protein: CATQGSGANVLTF. Full variable domain (remainder filled in from reference TRBV27 and TRBJ2-6): EAQVTQNPRYLITVTGKKLTVTCSQNMNHEYMSWYRQDPGLGLRQIYYSMNVEVTDKGDVPEGYKVSRKEKRNFPLILESPSPNQTSLYFCATQGSGANVLTFGAGSRLTVL.